This entry lists 28 T cell receptor beta chains sequenced from one sample in a study of blood T cell repertoires in COVID-19. Generated by immunoSEQ multiplex PCR, the TCRdb table keeps only in-frame clones and is missing some. The table has around 290,000 clones, approximately 92% seen once. The sequencing input was PBMCs or T cells enriched from blood (not recorded which). The receptors stem from a woman aged 25 to 39 who had recovered from COVID-19.

This clone was detected once. The J gene is TRBJ1-2, the V gene TRBV4-2, with D tentatively TRBD1 (6 bases). CDR3 size: 16 residues. The V end lost 4 bases, the J end lost 1 base, and 16 bases lay between the germline ends. Germline values: CDR1 LGHNA, CDR2 YNFKEQ. In DNA, the CDR3 is TGTGCCAGCAGCCCGCCGCAACAGGGCCTTAACTATGGCTACACCTTC. This codes for CASSPPQQGLNYGYTF.

The genes are TRBV19 and TRBJ2-1; possibly TRBD1 for D (7 bases). The CDR3 is made up of 12 amino acids. From germline, CDR1 is LNHDA and CDR2 SQIVND (reference sequence). V dropped 6 bases and J dropped 8 bases, with 11 bases sitting between them. The CDR3 loop reads CASSPRGDEQFF. The DNA for the CDR3 is TGTGCCAGTAGCCCCAGGGGGGATGAGCAGTTCTTC.

The chain joins TRBV5-1 to TRBJ1-2, with a weak D call TRBD1 (5 bases). V was pared by 0 bases and J by 4 bases, with 16 bases between. The CDR3 covers 16 residues. Germline V lookup: CDR1 SGHRS, CDR2 YFSETQ. CDR3 sequence (DNA): TGCGCCAGCAGCTTGGCCGCGGACACGAGCTTCTATGGCTACACCTTC. Translated: CASSLAADTSFYGYTF.

The chain has TRBV27 and TRBJ2-3, with TRBD2 matching 9 bases. The CDR3 is 17 amino acids. Germline V gene data show CDR1 as MNHEY and CDR2 as SMNVEV (reference sequence). The trim removed 2 bases at V and 2 bases at J, leaving 8 bases unmatched. The CDR3: CASSLRGLAVITDTQYF. CDR3 sequence (DNA): TGTGCCAGCAGTTTAAGGGGACTAGCCGTCATCACAGATACGCAGTATTTT.

This clone appeared once. This CDR3 is also generated by other DNA sequences in the sample. The genes are TRBV7-2 and TRBJ2-5; D is perhaps TRBD1 (6 bases). CDR1 is SGHTA, CDR2 FQGNSA, per germline. The V gene lost 8 bases and the J gene lost 4 bases, with 17 bases spanning the gap. The CDR3 consists of 14 residues. CDR3 region: CASSSRGGLETQYF. CDR3 nucleotide sequence: TGTGCCAGCTCCTCGAGAGGGGGATTAGAGACCCAGTACTTC.

This sequence joins TRBV27 and TRBJ2-3; 12 bases match TRBD1. Germline V gene data show CDR1 as MNHEY and CDR2 as SMNVEV (reference sequence). The CDR3 spans 17 residues. The V gene end was trimmed by 6 bases and the J gene end by 3 bases; junction bases not matched to a gene: 10. CDR3 residues: CASRHFPGQGATDTQYF. CDR3 sequence (DNA): TGTGCCAGCAGACACTTTCCGGGACAGGGGGCAACAGATACGCAGTATTTT.

CDR3: CASSPGQSNSNQPQHF. The CDR3 coding sequence is TGTGCCAGCTCACCTGGACAGTCTAATAGCAATCAGCCCCAGCATTTT. The chain couples TRBV18 to TRBJ1-5, with D possibly TRBD1 on 6 matching bases. This CDR3 region has 16 residues. Trimming left V 3 bases short and J 0 bases short, with 12 bases between. Germline CDR1 is KGHSH and CDR2 is LQKENI.

This clone has just a few counts. CDR3 in DNA: TGTGCCAGCAGCCTACAGGGTGGCTATGGCTACACCTTC. Encoded protein: CASSLQGGYGYTF. This rearrangement joins TRBV27 to TRBJ1-2, with D tentatively TRBD1 (6 bases). V lost 6 bases to trimming and J lost 4 bases, with 12 bases between them. The CDR3 length is 13 residues. Germline V gene lookup returns CDR1 MNHEY and CDR2 SMNVEV (reference sequence).

The rearrangement uses TRBV28 and TRBJ2-1, with 8 bases fitting TRBD1. The V gene end was trimmed by 5 bases and the J gene end by 2 bases; junction bases not matched to a gene: 5. CDR3 size: 15 residues. Germline CDR1 reads MDHEN; CDR2 reads SYDVKM. The CDR3 DNA reads TGTGCCAGCAGTCCGGGGACAGGTCCCTACAATGAGCAGTTCTTC. Encoded protein: CASSPGTGPYNEQFF.

V is TRBV2 and J is TRBJ1-1, with D possibly matching TRBD1 (5 bases). V dropped 2 bases and J dropped 6 bases, with 13 bases sitting between them. The CDR3 runs 14 residues. Germline V gives CDR1 SNHLY, CDR2 FYNNEI. The CDR3 sequence: CASSESGWGSEAFF. The CDR3 DNA follows: TGTGCCAGCAGTGAATCAGGGTGGGGCTCTGAAGCTTTCTTT. The complete variable domain, with remaining parts taken from reference TRBV2 and TRBJ1-1, reads EPEVTQTPSHQVTQMGQEVILRCVPISNHLYFYWYRQILGQKVEFLVSFYNNEISEKSEIFDDQFSVERPDGSNFTLKIRSTKLEDSAMYFCASSESGWGSEAFFGQGTRLTVV.

V and J are TRBV5-1 and TRBJ2-3; D possibly corresponds to TRBD2 (5 bases). Germline V gene lookup returns CDR1 SGHRS and CDR2 YFSETQ. CDR3 length: 16 amino acids. Trimming removed 1 base from V and 5 bases from J, with 17 bases in between. The CDR3 region is CASSLSRSRAVDTQYF. CDR3 nucleotides: TGCGCCAGCAGCTTGAGCCGGTCGCGGGCCGTAGATACGCAGTATTTT.

The chain employs TRBV5-4 and TRBJ1-5; weak D call: TRBD1 (5 bases). Trimming shortened V by 3 bases and J by 7 bases, and 14 bases separated the two germline ends. The CDR3 is 14 amino acids. CDR1 and CDR2 (germline): SGHNT, YYREEE (reference sequence). This CDR3 is CASSSADSPQPQHF. CDR3 DNA sequence: TGTGCCAGCAGCTCAGCAGACAGCCCACAGCCCCAGCATTTT.

The chain combines TRBV20-1 with TRBJ1-5; 10 bases line up with TRBD1. With V trimmed by 3 bases and J by 6 bases, 11 bases remained unmatched. Per the germline V gene, CDR1 is DFQATT and CDR2 is SNEGSKA (reference sequence). The CDR3 has 16 residues. The chain's CDR3 is CSASHRDRGRVQPQHF. DNA of the CDR3: TGCAGTGCTAGTCACCGGGACAGGGGAAGAGTTCAGCCCCAGCATTTT.

This clone was recorded once. The rearrangement uses TRBV29-1 and TRBJ2-3; 10 nucleotides align to TRBD1. Germline CDR1 is SQVTM and CDR2 is ANQGSEA. The CDR3 has 15 amino acids. V lost 4 bases to trimming and J lost 6 bases; unmatched junction nucleotides: 10. In DNA, the CDR3 is TGCAGCGTTGGGATGCCGGGACAGGGGTGGGATACGCAGTATTTT. The encoded protein is CSVGMPGQGWDTQYF.

This sequence joins TRBV6-6 and TRBJ2-7; 8 bases are a match to TRBD1. This CDR3 comprises 16 residues. The germline V gene has CDR1 MNHNY and CDR2 SVGAGI (reference sequence). With 2 bases clipped from V and 2 bases from J, the junction kept 8 bases outside the gene matches. The CDR3 nucleotides are TGTGCCAGCAGTTACCCCGCACAGGGGGGCCCCTACGAGCAGTACTTC. This codes for CASSYPAQGGPYEQYF.

This rearrangement joins TRBV12-3 or TRBV12-4 to TRBJ2-5, with D unresolved. The CDR3 totals 12 residues. Trimming left V 1 base short and J 5 bases short, with 5 bases between. CDR3 residues: CASSLVGETQYF. CDR3 in DNA: TGTGCCAGCAGTTTAGTCGGGGAGACCCAGTACTTC.

Comment on this clone: The same CDR3 arises from other DNA sequences in this sample as well. The CDR3 region is CASSPGTGYEQYF. The CDR3 coding sequence is TGTGCCAGCTCACCCGGGACAGGCTACGAGCAGTACTTC. This chain joins TRBV18 and TRBJ2-7, with 8 positions matching TRBD1. V shed 3 bases, J shed 3 bases, and the junction held 1 base outside the gene matches. This CDR3 region has 13 residues. Germline assignment: CDR1 KGHSH and CDR2 LQKENI.

The genes are TRBV28 and TRBJ1-1; 10 bases align to TRBD1. The CDR3 spans 15 residues. The germline V gene has CDR1 MDHEN and CDR2 SYDVKM. With V trimmed by 6 bases and J by 4 bases, 8 bases remained unmatched. As DNA, the CDR3 is TGTGCCAGCAGCCTCAGGGACAGGGGAAGCACTGAAGCTTTCTTT. Translated: CASSLRDRGSTEAFF.

This chain uses TRBV27 with TRBJ1-2, with no clear D. The germline CDR1 and CDR2 sequences are MNHEY and SMNVEV (reference sequence). The CDR3 is made up of 12 amino acids. Trimming removed 4 bases from V and 8 bases from J, with 11 bases in between. This chain's CDR3 is CASSSPGGGYTF. CDR3 sequence (DNA): TGTGCCAGCAGTTCGCCCGGAGGAGGCTACACCTTC.

The rearrangement uses TRBV6-5 and TRBJ1-1; 7 bases line up with TRBD1. V shed 6 bases and J 1 base; nucleotides not matched to a gene: 5. Germline V gene sequence: CDR1 MNHEY, CDR2 SVGAGI. CDR3 length: 14 residues. The CDR3 nucleotides are TGTGCCAGCAGCTCAAGACAGGGGAACACTGAAGCTTTCTTT. As protein: CASSSRQGNTEAFF.

The chain joins TRBV7-9 to TRBJ2-3, with D possibly matching TRBD2 (5 bases). Germline CDR1 reads SEHNR; CDR2 reads FQNEAQ (reference sequence). With 5 bases removed from V and 2 bases from J, the gap between germline ends came to 11 bases. The CDR3 is 14 residues long. CDR3 sequence (DNA): TGTGCCAGCAGCCCCGAGCGGTCCACAGATACGCAGTATTTT. Amino acid sequence: CASSPERSTDTQYF.

The chain has TRBV6-5 and TRBJ2-1; 9 positions match TRBD2. This CDR3 is built from 16 residues. From germline, CDR1 is MNHEY and CDR2 SVGAGI. The trim removed 0 bases at V and 2 bases at J, leaving 2 bases unmatched. The CDR3 reads CASSYSSGGTYNEQFF. CDR3 DNA sequence: TGTGCCAGCAGTTACTCCAGCGGGGGGACCTACAATGAGCAGTTCTTC.

This clone came up once. J is TRBJ1-6 and V is TRBV27; 8 bases are shared with TRBD1. Germline V CDR1 and CDR2: MNHEY, SMNVEV (reference sequence). The junction had 9 bases not matched to a gene; V was cut back by 5 bases and J by 9 bases. CDR3 length equals 15 residues. The CDR3 here is CASSALRGQISPLHF. Here the CDR3 DNA reads TGTGCCAGCAGTGCGCTCAGGGGGCAAATTTCACCCCTCCACTTT.

This clone has a single count. The J gene is TRBJ1-5, the V gene TRBV6-2 or TRBV6-3; D might be TRBD1 (5 bases). V lost 5 bases, J lost 1 base, and 15 bases lay in between. The CDR3 contains 16 residues. Per germline, CDR1 MNHEY and CDR2 SVGEGT. The CDR3 region has the DNA TGTGCCAGCAGTGACACCCTCCGGGGGAGCAATCAGCCCCAGCATTTT. It codes for CASSDTLRGSNQPQHF.

This sequence joins TRBV6-6 and TRBJ2-2; 11 bases fit TRBD1. CDR3 size: 18 residues. Germline CDR1 reads MNHNY; CDR2 reads SVGAGI (reference sequence). Trimming took 5 bases from V and 5 from J; bases not matched to a gene: 13. The CDR3 DNA is TGTGCCAGCAGTCGATCCGGACAGGGGGCGCCTTGGACCGGGGAGCTGTTTTTT. It codes for CASSRSGQGAPWTGELFF.

The CDR3, as DNA: TGTGCCAGCAGTGAACCGTACAGGGGGGTTTTCTTT. Translating it yields CASSEPYRGVFF. The chain has TRBV6-1 and TRBJ1-1; 8 bases fit TRBD1. Trimming at V came to 2 bases and at J to 13 bases, leaving 6 bases not matched to a gene. Per germline, CDR1 MNHNS and CDR2 SASEGT. The CDR3 totals 12 residues.

In DNA, the CDR3 is TGCAGCACTAAAGCTAGCAATGAAAAACTGTTTTTT. Its protein is CSTKASNEKLFF. The V and J genes are TRBV29-1 and TRBJ1-4; the D is unclear. Germline V lookup: CDR1 SQVTM, CDR2 ANQGSEA. The CDR3 is 12 residues long. V dropped 8 bases and J dropped 5 bases, with 12 bases sitting between them.

This rearrangement joins TRBV6-1 to TRBJ1-3; D gene unclear. Germline V gene lookup returns CDR1 MNHNS and CDR2 SASEGT. V was trimmed by 1 base and J by 4 bases, leaving 11 bases between them. The CDR3 runs 15 residues. The CDR3 reads CASSEGIAGGNTIYF. The CDR3 DNA sequence: TGTGCCAGCAGTGAAGGAATAGCGGGAGGAAACACCATATATTTT.